This entry is about one T cell receptor (beta chain). Its cognate antigen is unknown. Libraries were prepared by immunoSEQ multiplex PCR; TCRdb keeps only in-frame clonotypes and omits some of them. The sample carries about 54,000 clones, approximately 78% recorded once. The data derive from a study of OX40 agonist ivuxolimab in advanced cancers. Whole-study findings and limits: Fewer expanded clones were found on average in CD4+ than in CD8+ T cells. The antigens recognized by the expanded peripheral T cells, that is their antigen specificity, were not determined.

The CDR3 is made up of 16 amino acids. The germline V and J ends were trimmed by 4 bases and 6 bases, with 19 bases remaining between them. Germline loops: CDR1 SNHLY, CDR2 FYNNEI. The receptor comes from an adult with an advanced solid tumor such as melanoma, head and neck, liver or kidney cancer. The chain employs TRBV2 and TRBJ1-3, with a possible D match to TRBD1 (6 bases). This sample comprised CD4+ or CD8+ T cells sorted from blood, obtained in a trial of the OX40 agonist ivuxolimab. In nucleotides, the CDR3 is TGTGCCAGCAGTGGAATCACAGGGTCGGGTGAAAACACCATATATTTT. It specifies CASSGITGSGENTIYF.